The T cell receptor (beta chain) under discussion was sequenced for a study of blood T cell repertoires in COVID-19. For the study at large: Researchers got acute and convalescent COVID-19 samples from the United States, Italy and Spain. T cells, B-cell-depleted T cells, or PBMCs provided the cDNA or gDNA that served as material.

The CDR3 consists of 12 residues. Between the trimmed V and J ends, which lost 2 bases and 10 bases, there was a span of 9 bases. Per germline, CDR1 SEHNR and CDR2 FQNEAQ (reference sequence). Per the authors' pipeline: The authors estimated nucleated cell counts from reference gene primer amplification. Profiled with immunoSEQ multiplex PCR; TCRdb holds only in-frame clones, not every one. The DNA gave D and trimming, while V, J and clone size come from that table. This table has roughly 200,000 clones, about 90% appearing once. The material sequenced was peripheral blood. V and J are TRBV7-9 and TRBJ2-1; possibly TRBD2 for D (6 bases). The origin of this receptor is a man in his fifties with acute or convalescent COVID-19. The CDR3 DNA is TGTGCCAGCAGCTTAAGTCGGGAGGAGCAGTTCTTC. Translation: CASSLSREEQFF.